The 21 T cell receptor beta chains below come from one sample, sequenced in a study of blood T cells in healthy people across ages. With a J-beta primer mix and a sample-barcoded 5' primer, a second PCR ran roughly 6 to 12 cycles. Via MiXCR, TCRdb re-called the 5' RACE reads, giving one row per CDR3 protein. This sample has about 1 million distinct CDR3 sequences, with almost 25% found just once. These same records also appear under a second study, on T cells of mothers and their children.

Sequencing was done on a sample of blood. The receptors were gathered from a girl aged 2 to 9 in good health.

This clonotype occurred many times. The chain employs TRBV28 and TRBJ1-5; D remains unclear. CDR3 size: 14 residues. The germline gives CDR1 MDHEN, CDR2 SYDVKM. V shed 6 bases and J shed 1 base, with 10 bases lying between them. Here the CDR3 DNA reads TGTGCCAGCAGCCCTCTTGGGAGCAATCAGCCCCAGCATTTT. Translated: CASSPLGSNQPQHF.

The CDR3 DNA is TGCGCCAGCAGCTTGGACAGGGCTGGAGCTTTCTTT. Residues: CASSLDRAGAFF. The V and J genes are TRBV5-1 and TRBJ1-1, with a possible D match to TRBD1 (6 bases). The CDR3 is made up of 12 amino acids. Germline loops: CDR1 SGHRS, CDR2 YFSETQ. V shed 0 bases and J shed 10 bases, with 10 bases lying between them.

This clonotype was observed a handful of times. The chain employs TRBV12-3 or TRBV12-4 and TRBJ2-5; 11 nucleotides match TRBD1. The DNA end is a closer match to TRBJ2-1, so the J assignment may be wrong. The CDR3 consists of 14 residues. The CDR3 sequence: CASSPGQGDNEQFF. The DNA of the CDR3 is TGTGCCAGCAGTCCGGGACAGGGGGACAATGAGCAGTTCTTC.

In nucleotides, the CDR3 is TGTGCCACCAGCAGAGCCACAGGCACAGATACGCAGTATTTT. Its protein is CATSRATGTDTQYF. The chain recombines TRBV15 with TRBJ2-3; D is unresolved. V was clipped by 1 base and J by 1 base, with 6 bases between them. This CDR3 has 14 amino acids. Germline CDR1 and CDR2: LNHNV and YYDKDF (reference sequence).

This chain links TRBV29-1 with TRBJ1-2, with 7 bases matching TRBD1. Germline CDR1 is SQVTM and CDR2 is ANQGSEA. There are 14 residues in the CDR3. J gave up 2 bases and V 7 bases, and 10 bases lay outside the gene matches. The CDR3 nucleotides read TGCAGCGCCCAAACCTGGGACAGAAACTATGGCTACACCTTC. It yields the protein CSAQTWDRNYGYTF.

This chain joins TRBV7-9 and TRBJ2-5, with D uncertain. TRBJ2-1 matches the DNA end more closely, so the J call is doubtful. The CDR3 runs 13 residues. Germline values: CDR1 SEHNR, CDR2 FQNEAQ (reference sequence). This CDR3 is CASSSHSTNEQFF. The CDR3 nucleotides read TGTGCCAGCAGCTCTCACTCCACCAATGAGCAGTTCTTC.

This clonotype has at least ten counts. The chain links TRBV25-1 to TRBJ2-7, with 7 bases that match TRBD2. Germline V gene sequence: CDR1 MGHDK, CDR2 SYGVNS. This CDR3 spans 12 amino acids. J gave up 7 bases and V 4 bases, and 4 bases lay outside the gene matches. CDR3 DNA: TGTGCCAGCAGTGCGCCCGGGGGGGAGCAGTACTTC. It is translated as CASSAPGGEQYF.

This chain connects TRBV29-1 to TRBJ2-1; TRBD1 might be the D (5 bases). V lost 4 bases and J lost 7, with 8 bases in between. Germline V gene lookup returns CDR1 SQVTM and CDR2 ANQGSEA. There are 11 residues in the CDR3. The CDR3, as DNA: TGCAGCGTTGGGAAGGGGAATGAGCAGTTCTTC. It is translated as CSVGKGNEQFF.

In this sample, this clonotype turned up a few times. V usage is TRBV27 and J usage is TRBJ2-1; 7 bases match TRBD2. Per germline, CDR1 MNHEY and CDR2 SMNVEV (reference sequence). CDR3 length equals 14 residues. The V gene end was trimmed by 4 bases and the J gene end by 6 bases; junction bases not matched to a gene: 6. The CDR3 nucleotides read TGTGCCAGCAGTTATAGTAGGACTAGCAATGAGCAGTTCTTC. Translation: CASSYSRTSNEQFF.

V gene TRBV5-5 combines with J gene TRBJ2-6; 8 nucleotides align to TRBD1. V lost 3 bases, J lost 3 bases, and 8 bases stayed unmatched. CDR1 and CDR2 from the germline V gene are SGHKS and YYEKEE (reference sequence). The CDR3 is 17 amino acids. CDR3 protein: CASSSTGGIGGANVLTF. CDR3 nucleotide sequence: TGTGCCAGCAGCTCCACAGGGGGTATCGGTGGGGCCAACGTCCTGACTTTC.

The rearrangement links TRBV7-9 to TRBJ2-3; D assignment may be TRBD1 or TRBD2 (5 bases each). The J call could be wrong; TRBJ2-5 is a better fit for the DNA end. Germline V gene data show CDR1 as SEHNR and CDR2 as FQNEAQ (reference sequence). The CDR3 spans 13 residues. CDR3 DNA sequence: TGTGCCAGCAGTACGAGGGACCCGGAGACCCAGTACTTC. Residues: CASSTRDPETQYF.

The V call is TRBV6-4, the J call TRBJ1-2; the D is unclear. The CDR3 consists of 11 residues. Trimming left V 2 bases short and J 14 bases short, with 12 bases between. CDR1 is MRHNA, CDR2 SNTAGT, per germline. CDR3 in DNA: TGTGCCAGCAGTGACAATTTTGGAACGACCTTC. Its translation is CASSDNFGTTF.

The V call is TRBV4-2, the J call TRBJ2-5, with 14 bases matching TRBD2. The assigned J gene may be wrong: the sequence end matches TRBJ2-7 better. The CDR3 contains 17 residues. Germline V gene lookup returns CDR1 LGHNA and CDR2 YNFKEQ. CDR3 loop: CASSQSTSGRAGYEQYF. CDR3 coding DNA: TGTGCCAGCAGCCAATCGACTAGCGGGAGGGCCGGCTACGAGCAGTACTTC.

This chain links TRBV4-3 with TRBJ2-3; TRBD1 is a possible D gene (5 bases). The germline V gene encodes CDR1 LGHNA and CDR2 YSLEER. V was trimmed by 0 bases and J by 6 bases, leaving 13 bases between them. This CDR3 spans 15 amino acids. The CDR3 DNA reads TGCGCCAGCAGCCAAGAAGGGTGGGGCGTTGATACGCAGTATTTT. Its translation: CASSQEGWGVDTQYF.

CDR3 sequence: CASSGDGLEETQYF. The CDR3 nucleotides are TGTGCCAGCAGCGGGGACGGGTTAGAAGAGACCCAGTACTTC. V usage is TRBV9 and J usage is TRBJ2-5, with D perhaps matching TRBD1 or TRBD2 (5 bases each). The CDR3 covers 14 residues. Germline V gene data show CDR1 as SGDLS and CDR2 as YYNGEE. V lost 3 bases and J 3 bases, leaving 12 bases between the germline ends.

The chain employs TRBV7-9 and TRBJ1-2; 7 positions match TRBD1. The V and J ends lost 1 base and 8 bases, in that order; junction bases with no gene match: 4. The CDR3 is 13 amino acids. Germline loops: CDR1 SEHNR, CDR2 FQNEAQ (reference sequence). CDR3 amino acids: CASSLDDRDGYTF. The DNA for the CDR3 is TGTGCCAGCAGCTTAGATGACAGGGACGGCTACACCTTC.

The CDR3 region has the DNA TGTGCCAGCAGCAAAGTTCAGACTGGCAGCAATCAGCCCCAGCATTTT. The encoded protein is CASSKVQTGSNQPQHF. The rearrangement links TRBV21-1 to TRBJ1-5. TRBV21-1 is reported as a pseudogene. This CDR3 region has 16 residues.

The sample holds a few counts of this clonotype. The chain links TRBV7-8 to TRBJ2-7, with a tentative D call TRBD2 (6 bases). Trimming stripped 1 base from V and 4 bases from J, with 14 bases between. Germline-derived CDR1 and CDR2 are SGHVS and FQNEAQ. The CDR3 loop spans 15 amino acids. The CDR3 region has the DNA TGTGCCAGCAGCTTAGGAGGCGGGACTGGGTACGAGCAGTACTTC. The encoded protein is CASSLGGGTGYEQYF.

This chain links TRBV20-1 with TRBJ2-1, with 9 positions matching TRBD2. The germline V gene has CDR1 DFQATT and CDR2 SNEGSKA (reference sequence). Unmatched junction bases numbered 6, after V lost 0 bases and J lost 6 bases. The CDR3 has 15 amino acids. CDR3 in amino acids: CSARDWAGGLNEQFF. The CDR3 region has the DNA TGCAGTGCTAGAGATTGGGCGGGAGGGCTCAATGAGCAGTTCTTC.

Written as DNA, the CDR3 is TGTGCCAGCAGCTGGGGGACAGCGACCTACGAGCAGTACTTC. As protein: CASSWGTATYEQYF. The chain has TRBV7-2 and TRBJ2-7, with 7 bases lining up with TRBD1. V lost 4 bases, J lost 2 bases, and 5 bases stayed unmatched. The length of the CDR3 is 14 residues. The V gene's germline CDR1 is SGHTA and CDR2 FQGNSA.

The chain recombines TRBV7-9 with TRBJ2-1; perhaps TRBD2 as D (6 bases). CDR3 size: 13 residues. Trimming took 4 bases from V and 8 from J, leaving 12 bases between them. Germline V CDR1 and CDR2: SEHNR, FQNEAQ (reference sequence). The CDR3 spells CASSSGLWDEQFF. The CDR3 bases are TGTGCCAGCAGCTCGGGACTTTGGGATGAGCAGTTCTTC.